This T cell receptor (beta chain) was retrieved from a study of blood T cell repertoires in COVID-19. V lost 1 base to trimming and J lost 3 bases; unmatched junction nucleotides: 1. Germline V gene sequence: CDR1 SNHLY, CDR2 FYNNEI. This CDR3 is 14 amino acids long. Per the original data handling: Cell counts per sample came from amplifying reference gene primers. Only in-frame clones appear in the TCRdb table, and some are missing; sequencing was by immunoSEQ multiplex PCR. V, J and clone size derive from that table, while D and trimming were established from the DNA sequence. Of about 250,000 clones in the sample, roughly four fifths were seen once.

The chain has TRBV2 and TRBJ2-7; 9 bases match TRBD1. Sequenced material: peripheral blood. This sequence originates from a woman in her seventies with acute or convalescent COVID-19. CDR3 residues: CASSEGQGVYEQYF. DNA of the CDR3: TGTGCCAGCAGTGAAGGACAGGGGGTCTACGAGCAGTACTTC.